A single sample is the source of the 22 T cell receptor beta chains below, sequenced in a study of OX40 agonist ivuxolimab in advanced cancers. The table came from immunoSEQ multiplex PCR; TCRdb's copy has only in-frame clones and leaves some out. Here the sample spans under 85,000 clones, approximately 90% being singletons. The material sequenced was CD4+ or CD8+ T cells sorted from blood, taken in a trial of the OX40 agonist ivuxolimab. The receptors stem from an adult with an advanced solid tumor such as melanoma, head and neck, liver or kidney cancer.

The CDR3 DNA follows: TGTGCCAGCAGCCCTTGGGGAATAACTTCGCCTGGCTACACCTTC. Translation: CASSPWGITSPGYTF. The chain carries TRBV5-4 and TRBJ1-2, with D unresolved. The CDR3 spans 15 residues. Trimming removed 4 bases from V and 7 bases from J, with 20 bases in between. From germline, CDR1 is SGHNT and CDR2 YYREEE (reference sequence).

The CDR3 sequence: CASSQGQGNEEKLFF. CDR3 coding DNA: TGTGCCAGCAGTCAGGGACAGGGGAATGAGGAAAAACTGTTTTTT. The chain links TRBV7-9 to TRBJ1-4; 10 bases line up with TRBD1. The CDR3 runs to 15 residues. Trimming took 6 bases from V and 8 from J; bases not matched to a gene: 9. Germline CDR1 reads SEHNR; CDR2 reads FQNEAQ (reference sequence).

The V call is TRBV29-1, the J call TRBJ1-4; possible D gene TRBD1, 5 bases. The V and J ends lost 6 bases and 5 bases respectively, with 16 bases between them. The CDR3 is 14 residues long. Germline assignment: CDR1 SQVTM and CDR2 ANQGSEA. The CDR3 spells CSVIPGRGNEKLFF. The CDR3 DNA follows: TGCAGCGTCATACCGGGACGGGGGAATGAAAAACTGTTTTTT.

The chain carries TRBV5-1 and TRBJ2-6, with TRBD1 as a possible D gene (5 bases). The V end was cut by 5 bases, the J end by 4 bases, with 16 bases between. The germline CDR1 and CDR2 sequences are SGHRS and YFSETQ. The CDR3 is 16 amino acids. CDR3 residues: CASRTGQASGANVLTF. In DNA form, the CDR3 reads TGCGCCAGCAGAACCGGACAAGCAAGCGGGGCCAACGTCCTGACTTTC. Combining the CDR3 with reference TRBV5-1 and TRBJ2-6 gives the whole variable domain KAGVTQTPRYLIKTRGQQVTLSCSPISGHRSVSWYQQTPGQGLQFLFEYFSETQRNKGNFPGRFSGRQFSNSRSEMNVSTLELGDSALYLCASRTGQASGANVLTFGAGSRLTVL.

The chain carries TRBV29-1 and TRBJ1-4, with a possible D match to TRBD1 (5 bases). The V end lost 7 bases, the J end lost 4 bases, and 13 bases lay between the germline ends. The CDR3 runs to 13 residues. The germline V gene has CDR1 SQVTM and CDR2 ANQGSEA. This chain's CDR3 is CSAKGRFNEKLFF. Written as DNA, the CDR3 is TGCAGCGCTAAGGGGAGGTTTAATGAAAAACTGTTTTTT. The full variable domain, completed using reference TRBV29-1 and TRBJ1-4, is SAVISQKPSRDICQRGTSLTIQCQVDSQVTMMFWYRQQPGQSLTLIATANQGSEATYESGFVIDKFPISRPNLTFSTLTVSNMSPEDSSIYLCSAKGRFNEKLFFGSGTQLSVL.

The chain has TRBV27 and TRBJ1-1, with TRBD1 matching over 7 bases. In germline, CDR1 is MNHEY, CDR2 SMNVEV (reference sequence). V shed 2 bases, J shed 5 bases, and the junction held 5 bases outside the gene matches. CDR3 length: 14 residues. DNA for the CDR3: TGTGCCAGCAGTTTAGACAGGGATAGAACTGAAGCTTTCTTT. As protein: CASSLDRDRTEAFF.

The chain links TRBV29-1 to TRBJ1-2, with no clear D. CDR3 length: 12 residues. Trimming removed 6 bases at V and 4 bases at J, with 12 bases between. CDR1 SQVTM and CDR2 ANQGSEA come from the germline V gene. In DNA, the CDR3 is TGCAGCGTGGACGACGGATTCTATGGCTACACCTTC. The encoded protein is CSVDDGFYGYTF.

This clone was seen a single time. V and J are TRBV14 and TRBJ2-3, with 8 nucleotides matching TRBD2. The germline V gene has CDR1 SGHDN and CDR2 FVKESK. The V segment lost 6 bases and the J segment 3 bases; nucleotides outside the gene matches: 8. The length of the CDR3 is 15 residues. For the CDR3, the DNA is TGTGCCAGCAGGTCCGACGGGGGGGGGACAGATACGCAGTATTTT. It encodes CASRSDGGGTDTQYF.

V and J are TRBV7-3 and TRBJ2-1; D is perhaps TRBD2 (5 bases). The germline gives CDR1 SGHTA, CDR2 FQGTGA. V was shortened by 1 base and J by 7 bases, with 11 bases between the two germline ends. This CDR3 contains 14 residues. CDR3 loop: CASSLSGYGNEQFF. The CDR3 DNA is TGTGCCAGCAGCTTAAGCGGGTATGGGAATGAGCAGTTCTTC.

The chain couples TRBV2 to TRBJ2-5, with D tentatively TRBD1 (5 bases). The DNA matches TRBJ2-7 better at its end, which makes the J call doubtful. Looked up from germline, CDR1 is SNHLY and CDR2 is FYNNEI. This CDR3 is built from 12 residues. CDR3 DNA sequence: TGTGCCAGCAGTGAGGAGACAGTCGAGCAGTACTTC. This sequence encodes CASSEETVEQYF.

This chain joins TRBV6-4 and TRBJ2-5; 7 bases line up with TRBD1. V lost 5 bases, J lost 3 bases, and 6 bases stayed unmatched. CDR1 and CDR2 from the germline V gene are MRHNA and SNTAGT. This CDR3 has 14 residues. CDR3 DNA sequence: TGTGCCAGCAGTACGCACAGGGGCAAAGAGACCCAGTACTTC. The encoded protein is CASSTHRGKETQYF.

V and J are TRBV18 and TRBJ2-1; TRBD2 agrees at 15 bases. Germline CDR1 KGHSH, CDR2 LQKENI. This CDR3 has 14 residues. The J segment lost 10 bases and the V segment lost 3 bases, leaving 1 base of the junction unmatched. This CDR3 is CASSPGTSGGEQFF. CDR3 nucleotide sequence: TGTGCCAGCTCACCCGGGACTAGCGGGGGGGAGCAGTTCTTC.

The chain employs TRBV5-1 and TRBJ1-6; a weak D match, TRBD1 (5 bases). The CDR3 spans 16 residues. Deletions cut 4 bases from V and 0 bases from J, with 11 bases between. Germline V gene sequence: CDR1 SGHRS, CDR2 YFSETQ. The CDR3 region is CASSLGVSSYNSPLHF. The CDR3 DNA reads as TGCGCCAGCAGCCTGGGGGTGAGCTCCTATAATTCACCCCTCCACTTT.

V is TRBV7-2 and J is TRBJ1-1; D is perhaps TRBD1 (6 bases). With 3 bases removed from V and 3 bases from J, the gap between germline ends came to 8 bases. This CDR3 is built from 13 residues. CDR1 and CDR2 from the germline V gene are SGHTA and FQGNSA. The CDR3 loop is CASSFWTDTEAFF. The DNA of the CDR3 is TGTGCCAGCAGCTTCTGGACAGACACTGAAGCTTTCTTT.

The chain carries TRBV5-1 and TRBJ1-1, with D possibly being TRBD1 (6 bases). Germline V gene sequence: CDR1 SGHRS, CDR2 YFSETQ. V lost 6 bases, J lost 8 bases, and 20 bases lay in between. The CDR3 spans 14 residues. This CDR3 reads CASTRTEYPSEAFF. In DNA, the CDR3 is TGCGCCAGCACCCGGACAGAATACCCGTCCGAAGCTTTCTTT. The entire variable domain, with the rest obtained from reference TRBV5-1 and TRBJ1-1, is as follows: KAGVTQTPRYLIKTRGQQVTLSCSPISGHRSVSWYQQTPGQGLQFLFEYFSETQRNKGNFPGRFSGRQFSNSRSEMNVSTLELGDSALYLCASTRTEYPSEAFFGQGTRLTVV.

This chain joins TRBV27 and TRBJ1-2, with D maybe TRBD1 (6 bases). This CDR3 has 16 amino acids. The V gene lost 3 bases and the J gene lost 7 bases, with 21 bases spanning the gap. Per the germline V gene, CDR1 is MNHEY and CDR2 is SMNVEV (reference sequence). CDR3 bases: TGTGCCAGCAGTTTTCGGGGGCTTTCTTCTCCGGGTGGCTACACCTTC. Translated, it gives CASSFRGLSSPGGYTF.

V gene TRBV5-1 combines with J gene TRBJ1-6; D remains ambiguous. The CDR3 totals 16 residues. CDR1 is SGHRS and CDR2 is YFSETQ in the germline V gene. V dropped 0 bases and J dropped 1 base, with 8 bases sitting between them. CDR3 nucleotide sequence: TGCGCCAGCAGCTTGGATCTCCGGTCCTATAATTCACCCCTCCACTTT. Its translation: CASSLDLRSYNSPLHF.

This chain links TRBV6-1 with TRBJ1-5; D might be TRBD1 (6 bases). V lost 6 bases, J lost 4 bases, and 10 bases lay in between. CDR1 is MNHNS and CDR2 is SASEGT in the germline V gene. The CDR3 has 13 residues. CDR3 amino acids: CASSGQPNQPQHF. CDR3 nucleotide sequence: TGTGCCAGCAGCGGACAGCCGAATCAGCCCCAGCATTTT.

The rearrangement joins TRBV5-1 to TRBJ1-2; 8 bases line up with TRBD1. Trimming cost V 4 bases and J 4 bases; bases outside gene matches: 9. Per the germline V gene, CDR1 is SGHRS and CDR2 is YFSETQ. The length of the CDR3 is 15 residues. For the CDR3, the DNA is TGCGCCAGCAGCGGTTTACAGGGGGAGGCCTATGGCTACACCTTC. Protein product: CASSGLQGEAYGYTF.

The V and J genes are TRBV28 and TRBJ1-5; possibly TRBD1 for D (5 bases). The V end was cut by 5 bases, the J end by 3 bases, with 11 bases between. Germline V CDR1 and CDR2: MDHEN, SYDVKM. This CDR3 is built from 14 residues. CDR3 DNA: TGTGCCAGCAGTCTCGGGACGGACAATCAGCCCCAGCATTTT. Residues: CASSLGTDNQPQHF.

The chain employs TRBV5-6 and TRBJ1-6, with D unclear. The ends were cut back, 1 base at V and 3 bases at J, with 8 bases in the middle. The germline CDR1 and CDR2 sequences are SGHDT and YYEEEE. The CDR3 is 15 residues long. The DNA of the CDR3 is TGTGCCAGCAGCTTGAAGGCCCTCTATAATTCACCCCTCCACTTT. It yields the protein CASSLKALYNSPLHF.

This clone was seen only once. V and J are TRBV6-6 and TRBJ2-1, with 8 bases lining up with TRBD2. The V gene end was trimmed by 7 bases and the J gene end by 1 base; junction bases not matched to a gene: 9. Germline values: CDR1 MNHNY, CDR2 SVGAGI (reference sequence). This CDR3 comprises 16 residues. CDR3 nucleotide sequence: TGTGCCAGCACCGACTCGGGGGGGGGATCCTACAATGAGCAGTTCTTC. This translates into CASTDSGGGSYNEQFF.